The following is a T cell receptor (beta chain) sequence with its context. Clones were sequenced by immunoSEQ multiplex PCR, and TCRdb holds only the in-frame ones, with some missing. The repertoire includes 65,000 or so clones, over 80% of them detected once, and roughly 1.5% sits in the top ten. The data stem from a study of CD4 T cells in relation to SARS-CoV-2 and coronaviruses. Turning to the study itself: The restricting HLA molecule for shared crossreactive spike epitopes was mapped.

Before the COVID-19 pandemic, during about 2011-2019, CD4+ T cells were taken from unexposed donors. The germline V gene has CDR1 MDHEN and CDR2 SYDVKM. The CDR3 length is 16 residues. V lost 4 bases and J lost 7; bases outside the gene matches: 11. Sequences were obtained from memory CD4+ T cells from PBMCs. This chain uses TRBV28 with TRBJ2-2, with 8 bases aligning to TRBD2. This receptor was taken from a human donor in good health. The CDR3 DNA is TGTGCCAGCAGTTCAGCGGGTTCCCGGGGGGGCGGGGAGCTGTTTTTT. This codes for CASSSAGSRGGGELFF.